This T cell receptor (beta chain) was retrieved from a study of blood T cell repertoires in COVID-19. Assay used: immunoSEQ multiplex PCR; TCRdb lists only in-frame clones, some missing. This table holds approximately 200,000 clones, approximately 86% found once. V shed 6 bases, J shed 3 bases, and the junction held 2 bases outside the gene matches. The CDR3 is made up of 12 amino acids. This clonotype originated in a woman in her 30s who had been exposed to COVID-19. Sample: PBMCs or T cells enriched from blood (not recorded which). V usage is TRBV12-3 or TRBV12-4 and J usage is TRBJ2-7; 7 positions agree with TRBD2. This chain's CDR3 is CASRGGFYEQYF. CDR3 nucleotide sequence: TGTGCCAGCAGGGGGGGGTTCTACGAGCAGTACTTC.